This TCR beta chain stems from a study of blood T cells in healthy people across ages. The study's findings and limits: More naive CD4+ cells and higher diversity were found in long-lived than in aged donors. Roughly linear declines in TCR beta diversity per million T cells occurred with age.

With 0 bases removed from V and 6 bases from J, the gap between germline ends came to 13 bases. This CDR3 has 14 residues. The germline gives CDR1 DFQATT, CDR2 SNEGSKA (reference sequence). Total RNA was extracted at no less than 5.5 micrograms per sample. Sample-barcoded 5' priming and a J-beta primer mix drove a second PCR of about 6 to 12 cycles. A single record per CDR3 protein comes from TCRdb applying MiXCR to the 5' RACE reads. The table has about 1.4 million distinct CDR3 sequences, around 55% seen once; the top ten hold 6.5% to 8.5%. As for this clonotype: The antigen remains unidentified.

Sequenced: blood. The gene calls are TRBV20-1 and TRBJ2-3; the D gene is possibly TRBD1 (5 bases). This clonotype originated in a man aged 18 to 30 in good health. This CDR3 reads CSAREGNKGDTQYF. The CDR3 DNA follows: TGCAGTGCTAGAGAGGGCAATAAGGGGGATACGCAGTATTTT.